Listed below are T cell receptor beta chains from one sample, sequenced in a study of T-cell reconstitution after alpha-beta-depleted transplantation in children. MiXCR, run by TCRdb on the PCR reads, gives a single entry per CDR3 protein. The repertoire includes approximately 190,000 distinct CDR3 sequences, about 6% of them detected once, and approximately 4.1% sits in the top ten. The material was PBMCs, obtained before TCRalphabeta/CD19-depleted stem cell transplant. All receptors come from a girl under three years old with combined immunodeficiency, due to receive a stem cell transplant. Both conserved end residues are part of each CDR3.

v_call	cdr3_length	j_call	cdr3_aa
TRBV18	18	TRBJ1-5	CASSQSMKTGAINQPQHF
TRBV6-1	18	TRBJ1-5	CASSGRGRPFPGNQPQHF
TRBV7-3	15	TRBJ2-3	CASSLSYGSADTQYF
TRBV7-2	16	TRBJ2-7	CASRTLAGGYAYEQYF
TRBV5-1	17	TRBJ2-7	CASRSGTAGPVRYEQYF
TRBV12-3/TRBV12-4	13	TRBJ1-2	CASSSGQNYGYTF
TRBV20-1	17	TRBJ2-5	CSAGQDLPLRRQETQYF
TRBV6-5	15	TRBJ1-6	CASSPSRVYNSPLHF
TRBV28	15	TRBJ2-7	CASSIWTSEAYEQYF
TRBV6-2/TRBV6-3	18	TRBJ2-3	CASTTGEGRVFSTDTQYF
TRBV29-1	16	TRBJ2-1	CSVEGHYQVTYNEQFF
TRBV7-2	16	TRBJ2-7	CASSWTSGGRTYEQYF
TRBV3-1	16	TRBJ1-6	CASSQEASSYNSPLHF
TRBV12-5	14	TRBJ2-5	CASGRPGSLKTQYF
TRBV29-1	13	TRBJ2-7	CSVSGQGNYEQYF
TRBV6-2/TRBV6-3	15	TRBJ2-1	CASSYFPGGLDEQFF
TRBV6-5	15	TRBJ1-1	CASSSTGHSNTEAFF
TRBV12-5	12	TRBJ2-7	CASGSSSYEQYF
TRBV12-3/TRBV12-4	13	TRBJ1-3	CASDMGRGNTIYF
TRBV6-5	13	TRBJ2-2	CASRRIYTGELFF
TRBV29-1	9	TRBJ2-1	CSFFYEQFF
TRBV12-3/TRBV12-4	17	TRBJ2-5	CASRIDLLAGGLETQYF
TRBV6-5	15	TRBJ1-2	CASSYQGRERGGYTF
TRBV6-1	14	TRBJ2-7	CASSGNLSSGEQYF
TRBV7-2	12	TRBJ1-4	CASSRSNEKLFF
TRBV9	14	TRBJ2-5	CASSVGGTRETQYF
TRBV7-2	13	TRBJ2-5	CASSLKGGETQYF
TRBV19	15	TRBJ2-1	CASSISWTSAYEQFF
TRBV6-5	14	TRBJ2-6	CASSTLGPWNVLTF
TRBV27	11	TRBJ2-1	CASRLLNEQFF
TRBV28	18	TRBJ2-3	CASSFPLGSVLGADTQYF
TRBV29-1	14	TRBJ1-1	CSDAGSGMNTEAFF
TRBV15	15	TRBJ1-1	CATSYLPGGQVEAFF
TRBV28	15	TRBJ2-7	CASSLLGQGAPEQYF
TRBV27	12	TRBJ2-5	CASSPTGETQYF
TRBV12-3/TRBV12-4	15	TRBJ1-5	CASSWSGGSNQPQHF
TRBV6-2/TRBV6-3	17	TRBJ2-1	CASSYWRWGDRVDEQFF
TRBV30	13	TRBJ2-1	CAWSQHPGGEQFF
TRBV29-1	20	TRBJ2-3	CSVEGPDWLAGGTSTDTQYF
TRBV29-1	16	TRBJ2-3	CSVEDSGLAGEGTQYF
TRBV7-2	15	TRBJ1-2	CASSLYDREKGLDTF
TRBV28	17	TRBJ2-7	CASSLKAQALLSYEQYF
TRBV29-1	13	TRBJ2-7	CSVGQGADYEQYF
TRBV18	10	TRBJ2-2	CASWAGELFF
TRBV14	19	TRBJ2-1	CASSPGLAGASPLMGEQFF
TRBV29-1	13	TRBJ2-3	CSALGHTTDTQYF
TRBV5-6	17	TRBJ2-7	CASSSITGQGGTYEQYF
TRBV12-3/TRBV12-4	14	TRBJ2-1	CASSPSYGHNEQFF
TRBV7-8	15	TRBJ2-5	CASSLALRGLETQYF
TRBV12-3/TRBV12-4	13	TRBJ1-3	CASSRRSGNTIYF
TRBV12-3/TRBV12-4	15	TRBJ2-3	CASSLPWTRTDTQYF
TRBV29-1	14	TRBJ2-7	CSVRTGDDLYEQYF
TRBV12-3/TRBV12-4	17	TRBJ2-2	CASSPRTSGLYTGELFF
TRBV2	16	TRBJ2-6	CASSGFLRLGANVLTF
TRBV6-1	15	TRBJ1-4	CASSAVRQGVEKLFF